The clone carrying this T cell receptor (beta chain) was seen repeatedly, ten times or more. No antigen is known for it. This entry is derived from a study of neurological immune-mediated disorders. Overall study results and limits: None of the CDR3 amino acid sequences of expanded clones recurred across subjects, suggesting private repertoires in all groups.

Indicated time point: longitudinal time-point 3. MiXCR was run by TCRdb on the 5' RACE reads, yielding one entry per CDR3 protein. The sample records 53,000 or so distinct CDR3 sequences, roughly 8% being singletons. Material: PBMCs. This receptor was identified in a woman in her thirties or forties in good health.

The DNA for the CDR3 is TGTGCCAGCAGCTTAGCTCTTCCAGGGAGCTCTGGGGCCAACGTCCTGACTTTC. It is translated as CASSLALPGSSGANVLTF. V usage is TRBV7-2 and J usage is TRBJ2-6; D tentatively reads TRBD1 or TRBD2 (5 bases each). V shed 0 bases and J shed 0 bases, with 12 bases lying between them. The CDR3 loop spans 18 amino acids. Germline V gene sequence: CDR1 SGHTA, CDR2 FQGNSA.